These 5 T cell receptor beta chains share one sample of origin, sequenced in a study of beta chain features in type 1 diabetes. Study-level points and caveats: All four CD4+ subsets of Type 1 diabetes patients contained TCRB CDR3s that were moderately but significantly shorter.

What was sequenced were expressed TCRB transcripts, since all of the isolated RNA had been reverse transcribed. Sequenced by immunoSEQ multiplex PCR; TCRdb stores in-frame clones only, minus some. Of fewer than 350,000 clones in the sample, 15% are singletons; the top ten hold less than 0.02%. No antigen has been identified for these receptors. Sequences were obtained from naive CD4+ T cells from blood. The receptors here all came from a man aged 18 to 30 with type 1 diabetes.

The table lists this clone with a few counts. The chain couples TRBV4-3 to TRBJ1-1; TRBD1 matches at 7 bases. Germline V lookup: CDR1 LGHNA, CDR2 YSLEER. The CDR3 totals 15 residues. With V trimmed by 4 bases and J by 6 bases, 11 bases remained unmatched. The CDR3 loop reads CASSPQPGGSPEAFF. The CDR3, as DNA: TGCGCCAGCAGCCCCCAGCCAGGGGGTTCGCCTGAAGCTTTCTTT.

A few counts support this clone. The gene calls are TRBV7-9 and TRBJ2-3; weak D call: TRBD2 (5 bases). CDR1 is SEHNR and CDR2 is FQNEAQ in the germline V gene (reference sequence). Trimming pared 5 bases from V and 1 base from J, leaving 13 bases between. The CDR3 covers 15 residues. The CDR3 sequence: CASSAAGIRTDTQYF. CDR3 coding DNA: TGTGCCAGCAGCGCCGCCGGGATTCGCACAGATACGCAGTATTTT.

This clone was detected only a few times. The rearrangement joins TRBV29-1 to TRBJ1-2; 8 nucleotides line up with TRBD1. Germline values: CDR1 SQVTM, CDR2 ANQGSEA. This CDR3 is built from 14 residues. V shed 5 bases and J 2 bases; nucleotides not matched to a gene: 7. The DNA for the CDR3 is TGCAGCGTTAGATCCAGGGGGCTCAACTATGGCTACACCTTC. This encodes CSVRSRGLNYGYTF.

This clone has more than one count but fewer than ten. V and J are TRBV9 and TRBJ2-4; 7 positions agree with TRBD2. V trimming: 2 bases; J trimming: 2 bases; junction bases outside the gene matches: 1. The CDR3 extends over 14 amino acids. Germline CDR1 is SGDLS and CDR2 is YYNGEE. The CDR3 spells CASSVGGTKNIQYF. The CDR3 nucleotides are TGTGCCAGCAGCGTGGGGGGGACCAAAAACATTCAGTACTTC.

The chain is built from TRBV7-6 and TRBJ2-1; 9 bases line up with TRBD2. The CDR3 totals 15 residues. Germline V lookup: CDR1 SGHVS, CDR2 FNYEAQ. Trimming removed 2 bases from V and 8 bases from J; junction bases left unmatched: 7. CDR3 DNA: TGTGCCAGCAGCTTATTTGGCGGGGGGGCGGATGAGCAGTTCTTC. This codes for CASSLFGGGADEQFF.